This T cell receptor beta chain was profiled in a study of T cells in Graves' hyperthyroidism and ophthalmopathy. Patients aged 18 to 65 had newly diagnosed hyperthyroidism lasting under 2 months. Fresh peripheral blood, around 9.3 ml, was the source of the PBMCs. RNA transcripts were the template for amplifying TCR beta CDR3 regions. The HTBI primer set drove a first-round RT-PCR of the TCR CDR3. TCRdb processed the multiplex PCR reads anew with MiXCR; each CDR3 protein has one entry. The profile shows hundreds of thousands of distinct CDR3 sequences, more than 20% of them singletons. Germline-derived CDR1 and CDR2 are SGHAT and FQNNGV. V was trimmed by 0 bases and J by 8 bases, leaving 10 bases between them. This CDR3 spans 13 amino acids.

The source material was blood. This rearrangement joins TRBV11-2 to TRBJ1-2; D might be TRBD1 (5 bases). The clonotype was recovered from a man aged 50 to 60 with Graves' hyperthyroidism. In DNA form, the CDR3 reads TGTGCCAGCAGCTTAGATTCCAGGGCCGGCTACACCTTC. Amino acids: CASSLDSRAGYTF.